These 2 T cell receptor beta chains originate from one sample sequenced in a study of T-cell reconstitution after alpha-beta-depleted transplantation in children. Researchers prepared the TCRbeta library using unique molecular identifiers, the study reports. MiXCR, applied by TCRdb to the PCR reads, yields one record per CDR3 protein. The data contain about 400,000 distinct CDR3 sequences, about a fifth of them seen just once; the ten biggest clones take up less than 4.5%. The starting material was PBMCs from the stem cell graft donor, obtained from the stem cell graft. The receptors shown here come from a human donor who donated a stem cell graft to a child with acute myeloid leukemia.

This clonotype has a handful of counts. This chain joins TRBV20-1 and TRBJ2-7; 12 positions match TRBD2. This CDR3 spans 14 amino acids. The ends lost 4 bases at V and 9 bases at J; junction bases unmatched: 10. Germline assignment: CDR1 DFQATT and CDR2 SNEGSKA (reference sequence). The CDR3 DNA sequence: TGCAGTGCTAAATCGACTAGCGGGAGACGATGGCAGTACTTC. Its protein product is CSAKSTSGRRWQYF.

In this sample, this clonotype turned up a few times. The CDR3 is CASRFGQTYEQYF. CDR3 nucleotides: TGCGCCAGCAGATTTGGCCAGACCTACGAGCAGTACTTC. The chain links TRBV5-1 to TRBJ2-7; D is ambiguous. With 5 bases removed from V and 2 bases from J, the gap between germline ends came to 11 bases. The CDR3 consists of 13 residues. Germline V lookup: CDR1 SGHRS, CDR2 YFSETQ.